These T cell receptor beta chains were read from a single sample in a study of cytomegalovirus exposure and HLA in healthy donors. Only in-frame clones appear in the TCRdb table, and some are missing; sequencing was by immunoSEQ multiplex PCR. The data hold 150,000 to 200,000 clones, with about 73% observed a single time. Sequenced sample: PBMCs. All receptors come from a woman aged 50 to 65 in good health and CMV-seropositive. Both conserved end residues are part of each CDR3. Each record gives: V gene, J gene, CDR3 protein.

TRBV6-5	TRBJ2-2	CASGGTNTGELFF
TRBV11-2	TRBJ1-3	CASSQSVTNTIYF
TRBV7-9	TRBJ2-3	CASSLGTGGSDTQYF
TRBV4-1	TRBJ1-1	CASSQHGMSAEAFF
TRBV11-3	TRBJ1-3	CASAGGGTLASGNTIYF
TRBV5-1	TRBJ2-1	CASSLTVYQDNEQFF
TRBV9	TRBJ2-5	CASSVEGDRSETQYF
TRBV19	TRBJ1-5	CAGGLAGSNQPQHF
TRBV5-4	TRBJ1-1	CASSLQGVLNTEAFF
TRBV5-4	TRBJ2-6	CASSVGTGGAGANVLTF
TRBV5-1	TRBJ1-5	CASSLDHSGSNQPQHF
TRBV2	TRBJ1-5	CASSLMASGSNQPQHF
TRBV18	TRBJ1-3	CASSPMHRGPDTIYF
TRBV11-3	TRBJ2-7	CASSLNHRGEQYF
TRBV7-2	TRBJ2-5	CASSLGAQETQYF
TRBV6-5	TRBJ1-4	CASSYATGADEKLFF
TRBV10-3	TRBJ1-2	CAISDLQYRSVNYGYTF
TRBV19	TRBJ1-6	CASSIAPGQGEPLHF